The 24 T cell receptor beta chains below all came from one sample that was sequenced in a study of shared clonotypes between healthy human individuals. Sequenced by immunoSEQ multiplex PCR; TCRdb stores in-frame clones only, minus some. Of some 2,000,000 clones listed, about 95% are singletons. Naive CD8 populations comprised CD45RO-negative cells positively selected for CCR7, excluding terminally differentiated effector memory CD45RA+ cells. The sample comprised naive CD8+ T cells sorted from blood. All receptors come from a man between 18 and 29 years old in good health.

This chain links TRBV4-1 with TRBJ1-1, with TRBD1 as a possible D gene (5 bases). Germline assignment: CDR1 MGHRA and CDR2 YSYEKL. This CDR3 is 18 amino acids long. Trimming shortened V by 7 bases and J by 1 base, and 25 bases separated the two germline ends. In DNA form, the CDR3 reads TGCGCCAGCAAAGGTACAGGAGGCCCGTGGTCCTCGAACACTGAAGCTTTCTTT. It translates to CASKGTGGPWSSNTEAFF.

The J gene is TRBJ2-2, the V gene TRBV30; D is undetermined. The CDR3 totals 13 residues. Germline V lookup: CDR1 GTSNPN, CDR2 SVGIG (reference sequence). Trimming pared 7 bases from V and 6 bases from J, leaving 15 bases between. The CDR3 nucleotides read TGTGCCTCCCTGAACCGTGTGCCCGGGGAGCTGTTTTTT. Amino acid sequence: CASLNRVPGELFF.

The V call is TRBV4-1, the J call TRBJ2-3; TRBD1 matches at 8 bases. CDR3 size: 16 residues. Germline-derived CDR1 and CDR2 are MGHRA and YSYEKL. Trimming cost V 4 bases and J 2 bases; bases outside gene matches: 8. The CDR3 DNA follows: TGCGCCAGCAGCCTCGGTTGGACAGGGTTCACAGATACGCAGTATTTT. This sequence encodes CASSLGWTGFTDTQYF.

Worth noting for this clone: Other DNA sequences within the sample encode an identical CDR3. The rearrangement uses TRBV9 and TRBJ2-1; tentatively, D is TRBD2 (6 bases). Trimming stripped 2 bases from V and 8 bases from J, with 8 bases between. Germline V gene lookup returns CDR1 SGDLS and CDR2 YYNGEE. The CDR3 has 12 amino acids. CDR3 sequence (DNA): TGTGCCAGCAGCGTCGGAGGGTATGAGCAGTTCTTC. Amino acids: CASSVGGYEQFF. The complete variable domain, with remaining parts taken from reference TRBV9 and TRBJ2-1, reads DSGVTQTPKHLITATGQRVTLRCSPRSGDLSVYWYQQSLDQGLQFLIQYYNGEERAKGNILERFSAQQFPDLHSELNLSSLELGDSALYFCASSVGGYEQFFGPGTRLTVL.

The chain carries TRBV6-1 and TRBJ1-5; perhaps TRBD1 as D (5 bases). Germline CDR1 is MNHNS and CDR2 is SASEGT. V shed 2 bases and J shed 0 bases, with 11 bases lying between them. This CDR3 has 16 amino acids. CDR3 loop: CASSELRGYSNQPQHF. CDR3 nucleotides: TGTGCCAGCAGTGAATTGCGGGGGTATAGCAATCAGCCCCAGCATTTT.

The V call is TRBV6-6, the J call TRBJ2-7; D possibly corresponds to TRBD2 (5 bases). Trimming left V 0 bases short and J 0 bases short, with 12 bases between. Germline V gene data show CDR1 as MNHNY and CDR2 as SVGAGI (reference sequence). CDR3 size: 16 residues. CDR3 region: CASSYSGRAFSYEQYF. The DNA for the CDR3 is TGTGCCAGCAGTTACTCTGGGCGGGCTTTCTCCTACGAGCAGTACTTC.

The rearrangement links TRBV9 to TRBJ2-6; 10 nucleotides match TRBD1. The CDR3 contains 19 residues. The V and J ends lost 4 bases and 2 bases, in that order; junction bases with no gene match: 12. The germline V gene encodes CDR1 SGDLS and CDR2 YYNGEE. CDR3 protein: CASSTGQGDDRTGANVLTF. CDR3 sequence (DNA): TGTGCCAGCAGCACCGGACAGGGGGACGATCGTACTGGGGCCAACGTCCTGACTTTC. Filled out from reference TRBV9 and TRBJ2-6, the complete variable domain reads DSGVTQTPKHLITATGQRVTLRCSPRSGDLSVYWYQQSLDQGLQFLIQYYNGEERAKGNILERFSAQQFPDLHSELNLSSLELGDSALYFCASSTGQGDDRTGANVLTFGAGSRLTVL.

This clone appeared once. The V call is TRBV27, the J call TRBJ1-1, with D hard to call. The CDR3 has 13 residues. Trimming pared 5 bases from V and 3 bases from J, leaving 10 bases between. Germline V lookup: CDR1 MNHEY, CDR2 SMNVEV (reference sequence). The CDR3 here is CASSPGLYTEAFF. For the CDR3, the DNA is TGTGCCAGCAGTCCCGGACTTTACACTGAAGCTTTCTTT.

The chain carries TRBV19 and TRBJ1-1; 10 nucleotides match TRBD1. CDR3 size: 14 residues. V was pared by 6 bases and J by 4 bases, with 5 bases of the junction left unmatched. Germline CDR1 LNHDA, CDR2 SQIVND (reference sequence). CDR3 DNA sequence: TGTGCCAGTAGGGACAGGGGGTTCAGCACTGAAGCTTTCTTT. Residues: CASRDRGFSTEAFF. The variable domain in full, with the rest retrieved from reference TRBV19 and TRBJ1-1, is DGGITQSPKYLFRKEGQNVTLSCEQNLNHDAMYWYRQDPGQGLRLIYYSQIVNDFQKGDIAEGYSVSREKKESFPLTVTSAQKNPTAFYLCASRDRGFSTEAFFGQGTRLTVV.

The chain carries TRBV6-5 and TRBJ2-1; perhaps D is TRBD1 or TRBD2 (5 bases each). Germline values: CDR1 MNHEY, CDR2 SVGAGI. Trimming removed 6 bases at V and 4 bases at J, with 13 bases between. The CDR3 loop spans 14 amino acids. CDR3 sequence: CASRYRDGYNEQFF. For the CDR3, the DNA is TGTGCCAGCAGATATCGGGACGGGTACAATGAGCAGTTCTTC.

This chain connects TRBV6-5 to TRBJ2-5, with 7 bases identical to TRBD1. Germline CDR1 is MNHEY and CDR2 is SVGAGI. This CDR3 has 13 amino acids. Unmatched junction bases numbered 3, after V lost 6 bases and J lost 2 bases. The CDR3: CASSPTGQETQYF. In DNA, the CDR3 is TGTGCCAGCAGCCCGACAGGGCAAGAGACCCAGTACTTC.

The chain is built from TRBV4-1 and TRBJ1-6; D is uncertain. Germline V gives CDR1 MGHRA, CDR2 YSYEKL. V was shortened by 1 base and J by 6 bases, with 7 bases between the two germline ends. CDR3 length: 14 amino acids. CDR3: CASSQGASNSPLHF. Here the CDR3 DNA reads TGCGCCAGCAGCCAAGGAGCCTCTAATTCACCCCTCCACTTT.

This chain connects TRBV7-9 to TRBJ2-7, with TRBD2 as a possible D gene (7 bases). This CDR3 has 13 residues. The V and J ends lost 5 bases and 7 bases respectively, with 15 bases between them. The germline gives CDR1 SEHNR, CDR2 FQNEAQ (reference sequence). The CDR3 is CASSRDGGHEQYF. Here the CDR3 DNA reads TGTGCCAGCAGCCGTGACGGGGGGCATGAGCAGTACTTC.

On this clone itself: Additional DNA sequences in this sample encode the identical CDR3. The chain combines TRBV6-5 with TRBJ1-2; TRBD1 agrees at 7 bases. This CDR3 is built from 14 residues. Unmatched junction bases numbered 2, after V lost 1 base and J lost 3 bases. Germline V gene data show CDR1 as MNHEY and CDR2 as SVGAGI. The CDR3 DNA is TGTGCCAGCAGTTACTTTACAGGGGACTATGGCTACACCTTC. Translation: CASSYFTGDYGYTF.

V usage is TRBV5-1 and J usage is TRBJ2-1; TRBD2 agrees at 9 bases. The CDR3 totals 15 residues. The J segment lost 9 bases and the V segment lost 0 bases, leaving 7 bases of the junction unmatched. From germline, CDR1 is SGHRS and CDR2 YFSETQ. CDR3 region: CASSLVASGIGEQFF. In DNA form, the CDR3 reads TGCGCCAGCAGCTTGGTAGCTAGCGGGATCGGTGAGCAGTTCTTC.

The V and J genes are TRBV5-6 and TRBJ1-5; TRBD1 might be the D (6 bases). The CDR3 sequence is 13 residues long. From germline, CDR1 is SGHDT and CDR2 YYEEEE. Deletions cut 0 bases from V and 9 bases from J, with 10 bases between. The CDR3: CASSLAGGRPQHF. The CDR3 coding sequence is TGTGCCAGCAGCTTGGCCGGGGGCCGGCCCCAGCATTTT.

The chain recombines TRBV30 with TRBJ2-2; D tentatively fits TRBD1 or TRBD2 (5 bases each). Germline V lookup: CDR1 GTSNPN, CDR2 SVGIG (reference sequence). CDR3 length: 12 residues. V was cut by 8 bases and J by 5 bases, with 12 bases left in between. CDR3 sequence: CAGSGSTGELFF. CDR3 bases: TGTGCCGGATCAGGGAGTACCGGGGAGCTGTTTTTT.

The V and J genes are TRBV6-6 and TRBJ2-3; D remains ambiguous. Looked up from germline, CDR1 is MNHNY and CDR2 is SVGAGI (reference sequence). The CDR3 contains 14 residues. The ends were cut back, 6 bases at V and 3 bases at J, with 13 bases in the middle. The CDR3 bases are TGTGCCAGCAGCCCGGCCCTCGGGACAGATACGCAGTATTTT. Translating gives CASSPALGTDTQYF.

This chain connects TRBV6-5 to TRBJ1-1; 7 bases match TRBD1. The CDR3 extends over 13 amino acids. CDR1 MNHEY and CDR2 SVGAGI come from the germline V gene. The ends lost 6 bases at V and 8 bases at J; junction bases unmatched: 9. The CDR3 coding sequence is TGTGCCAGCAGGACCGGGACAGAGAAAGAAGCTTTCTTT. It encodes CASRTGTEKEAFF.

About this clone itself: Other nucleotide sequences from this sample produce the same CDR3. The rearrangement joins TRBV7-9 to TRBJ2-5; D is ambiguous. Trimming took 3 bases from V and 4 from J, leaving 12 bases between them. This CDR3 is 14 amino acids long. CDR1 SEHNR and CDR2 FQNEAQ come from the germline V gene (reference sequence). CDR3 DNA: TGTGCCAGCAGCTTGGGTCCAGTCGGAGAGACCCAGTACTTC. Translation gives CASSLGPVGETQYF.

The chain combines TRBV9 with TRBJ1-1, with D perhaps matching TRBD1 (5 bases). Germline lookup yields CDR1 SGDLS and CDR2 YYNGEE. This CDR3 spans 13 amino acids. V lost 3 bases, J lost 2 bases, and 8 bases lay in between. The CDR3 sequence: CASSGDPNTEAFF. CDR3 DNA: TGTGCCAGCAGCGGGGACCCCAACACTGAAGCTTTCTTT.

The V gene is TRBV7-6, the J gene TRBJ2-1, with a possible D match to TRBD1 (5 bases). The germline gives CDR1 SGHVS, CDR2 FNYEAQ. Deletions cut 5 bases from V and 0 bases from J, with 11 bases between. This CDR3 is built from 15 residues. The CDR3 DNA follows: TGTGCCAGCAGCCCAGGGATCCCCTCCTACAATGAGCAGTTCTTC. It translates to CASSPGIPSYNEQFF. The variable domain in full, completed from reference TRBV7-6 and TRBJ2-1, reads GAGVSQSPRYKVTKRGQDVALRCDPISGHVSLYWYRQALGQGPEFLTYFNYEAQQDKSGLPNDRFSAERPEGSISTLTIQRTEQRDSAMYRCASSPGIPSYNEQFFGPGTRLTVL.

The chain joins TRBV10-3 to TRBJ2-7; tentative D call: TRBD2 (6 bases). The better agreement between TRBJ2-1 and the DNA end casts doubt on the J call. The CDR3 runs to 15 residues. Per the germline V gene, CDR1 is ENHRY and CDR2 is SYGVKD. The DNA for the CDR3 is TGTGCCATCAGCCTCCGGGACTTAGATTACAATGAGCAGTTCTTC. Translating it yields CAISLRDLDYNEQFF.

This clone was seen a single time. This chain links TRBV28 with TRBJ1-3; no definite D call. Trimming removed 3 bases from V and 0 bases from J, with 18 bases in between. The CDR3 is made up of 18 amino acids. Germline CDR1 and CDR2: MDHEN and SYDVKM. CDR3: CASSFVAGTIISGNTIYF. CDR3 DNA: TGTGCCAGCAGTTTTGTTGCCGGCACAATCATCTCTGGAAACACCATATATTTT.